Following are 13 T cell receptor beta chains from one sample sequenced in a study of T cells in localized non-small cell lung cancer. The method was immunoSEQ multiplex PCR; TCRdb's version includes in-frame clones alone and lacks a portion of them. Of more than 20,000 clones in the sample, approximately 90% were seen once. Specimen: PBMCs, collected before any cancer treatment. Source of these receptors: a man between 40 and 70 years old with stage II squamous cell lung carcinoma.

The chain links TRBV5-1 to TRBJ2-7; perhaps TRBD1 as D (5 bases). Germline assignment: CDR1 SGHRS and CDR2 YFSETQ. V lost 0 bases and J 0 bases, leaving 13 bases between the germline ends. The CDR3 runs 16 residues. CDR3 protein: CASSLEGRTVSYEQYF. CDR3 bases: TGCGCCAGCAGCTTGGAGGGGCGCACCGTCTCCTACGAGCAGTACTTC.

The V call is TRBV7-3, the J call TRBJ1-3, with a possible D match to TRBD1 (5 bases). Per germline, CDR1 SGHTA and CDR2 FQGTGA. With 5 bases removed from V and 2 bases from J, the gap between germline ends came to 13 bases. The CDR3 contains 15 residues. In DNA, the CDR3 is TGTGCCAGCAGCCCGGGACCGCGGCCTGGAAACACCATATATTTT. Translated: CASSPGPRPGNTIYF.

This chain joins TRBV9 and TRBJ2-7; tentatively, D is TRBD2 (6 bases). The ends were cut back, 4 bases at V and 1 base at J, with 12 bases in the middle. This CDR3 contains 14 residues. The germline V gene encodes CDR1 SGDLS and CDR2 YYNGEE. The CDR3 DNA is TGTGCCAGCAGCCCGCACCGGGGGTCCTACGAGCAGTACTTC. Its protein product is CASSPHRGSYEQYF. Looking up the rest from reference TRBV9 and TRBJ2-7 gives the full variable domain: DSGVTQTPKHLITATGQRVTLRCSPRSGDLSVYWYQQSLDQGLQFLIQYYNGEERAKGNILERFSAQQFPDLHSELNLSSLELGDSALYFCASSPHRGSYEQYFGPGTRLTVT.

The J gene is TRBJ2-7, the V gene TRBV30; D ambiguous. The CDR3 loop spans 16 amino acids. V gave up 1 base and J gave up 5 bases, with 21 bases separating them. Per the germline V gene, CDR1 is GTSNPN and CDR2 is SVGIG (reference sequence). The CDR3 region is CAWSGKLRVLGDEQYF. The CDR3 nucleotides are TGTGCCTGGAGTGGAAAACTCCGGGTTCTCGGCGACGAGCAGTACTTC.

The rearrangement uses TRBV14 and TRBJ2-1; D perhaps matches TRBD2 (5 bases). Germline CDR1 is SGHDN and CDR2 is FVKESK. This CDR3 region has 13 residues. V gave up 5 bases and J gave up 7 bases, with 12 bases separating them. The CDR3 DNA reads as TGTGCCAGCAGCTTAGGACTCTTTAATGAGCAGTTCTTC. This codes for CASSLGLFNEQFF. The full variable domain, its missing parts supplied by reference TRBV14 and TRBJ2-1, is EAGVTQFPSHSVIEKGQTVTLRCDPISGHDNLYWYRRVMGKEIKFLLHFVKESKQDESGMPNNRFLAERTGGTYSTLKVQPAELEDSGVYFCASSLGLFNEQFFGPGTRLTVL.

The CDR3 nucleotides are TGCGCCAGCAGCCTCCCTCCCATAGCGGGGGGGCAGATAGGGACAGATACGCAGTATTTT. Its protein is CASSLPPIAGGQIGTDTQYF. V usage is TRBV4-3 and J usage is TRBJ2-3; 11 bases are a match to TRBD2. The V segment lost 4 bases and the J segment 3 bases; nucleotides outside the gene matches: 18. Per germline, CDR1 LGHNA and CDR2 YSLEER. The CDR3 contains 20 residues.

The rearrangement joins TRBV7-9 to TRBJ2-4; 7 nucleotides agree with TRBD1. With 5 bases clipped from V and 2 bases from J, the junction kept 3 bases outside the gene matches. The germline V gene has CDR1 SEHNR and CDR2 FQNEAQ (reference sequence). CDR3 length: 14 residues. DNA of the CDR3: TGTGCCAGCAGCGAAGGGGGCACCAAAAACATTCAGTACTTC. It translates to CASSEGGTKNIQYF.

The chain has TRBV2 and TRBJ2-7; D call uncertain. Germline loops: CDR1 SNHLY, CDR2 FYNNEI. The CDR3 has 12 residues. V was pared by 8 bases and J by 3 bases, with 11 bases between. Here the CDR3 DNA reads TGTGCCAGCTTTTCCGAACTCTACGAGCAGTACTTC. Its protein product is CASFSELYEQYF.

This clone was seen only once. V gene TRBV6-5 combines with J gene TRBJ2-7; D is tentatively TRBD1 or TRBD2 (5 bases each). CDR1 and CDR2 from the germline V gene are MNHEY and SVGAGI. The CDR3 contains 12 residues. V lost 7 bases to trimming and J lost 0 bases, with 7 bases between them. The CDR3 sequence: CASKGSSYEQYF. The CDR3 DNA sequence: TGTGCCAGCAAGGGGAGCTCCTACGAGCAGTACTTC.

The chain has TRBV18 and TRBJ2-5, with a weak D call TRBD2 (5 bases). This CDR3 has 15 amino acids. V lost 0 bases to trimming and J lost 4 bases, with 12 bases between them. Germline-derived CDR1 and CDR2 are KGHSH and LQKENI. CDR3 loop: CASSPPGLAAETQYF. Written as DNA, the CDR3 is TGTGCCAGCTCACCACCCGGACTGGCTGCAGAGACCCAGTACTTC.

V and J are TRBV13 and TRBJ2-5; no firm D call. The CDR3 loop spans 12 amino acids. The V and J ends lost 6 bases and 6 bases respectively, with 11 bases between them. The V gene's germline CDR1 is PRHDT and CDR2 FYEKMQ (reference sequence). CDR3 loop: CASSQLGKTQYF. DNA for the CDR3: TGTGCCAGCAGTCAGTTGGGCAAGACCCAGTACTTC.

CDR3 loop: CASSESRWGILQETQYF. The CDR3 coding sequence is TGTGCCAGCAGTGAAAGCCGGTGGGGCATTTTGCAAGAGACCCAGTACTTC. The chain is built from TRBV6-1 and TRBJ2-5, with D tentatively TRBD1 (5 bases). Germline-derived CDR1 and CDR2 are MNHNS and SASEGT. V gave up 2 bases and J gave up 2 bases, with 18 bases separating them. This CDR3 comprises 17 residues.

The table lists this clone with a count of one. J is TRBJ1-2 and V is TRBV7-8; D is ambiguous. V was trimmed by 4 bases and J by 8 bases, leaving 14 bases between them. CDR3 size: 13 residues. Per the germline V gene, CDR1 is SGHVS and CDR2 is FQNEAQ. The CDR3 spells CASSSSLRAGYTF. In DNA form, the CDR3 reads TGTGCCAGCAGCTCTTCTCTCCGGGCGGGCTACACCTTC.